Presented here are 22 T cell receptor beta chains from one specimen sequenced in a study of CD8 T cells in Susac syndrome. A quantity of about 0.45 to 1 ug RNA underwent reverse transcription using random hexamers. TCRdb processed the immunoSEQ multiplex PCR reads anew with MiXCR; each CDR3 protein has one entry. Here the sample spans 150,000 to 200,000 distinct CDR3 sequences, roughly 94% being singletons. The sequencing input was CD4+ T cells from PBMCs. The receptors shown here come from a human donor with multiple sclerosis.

The chain's CDR3 is CSARDRLAGRTGELFF. CDR3 DNA: TGCAGTGCTAGAGATCGACTAGCGGGACGCACCGGGGAGCTGTTTTTT. The rearrangement joins TRBV20-1 to TRBJ2-2; 11 positions agree with TRBD2. V shed 0 bases, J shed 4 bases, and the junction held 4 bases outside the gene matches. The germline gives CDR1 DFQATT, CDR2 SNEGSKA (reference sequence). The CDR3 is made up of 16 amino acids.

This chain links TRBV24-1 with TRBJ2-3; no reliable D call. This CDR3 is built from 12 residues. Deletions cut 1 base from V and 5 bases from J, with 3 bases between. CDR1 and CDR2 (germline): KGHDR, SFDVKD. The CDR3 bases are TGTGCCACCAGTGATTTTGGAGATACGCAGTATTTT. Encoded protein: CATSDFGDTQYF.

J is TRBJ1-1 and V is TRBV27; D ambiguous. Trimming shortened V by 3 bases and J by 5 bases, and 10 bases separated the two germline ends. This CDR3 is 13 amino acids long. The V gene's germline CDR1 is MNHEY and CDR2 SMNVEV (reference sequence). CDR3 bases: TGTGCCAGCAGTTTCCTGGGAGGGACTGAAGCTTTCTTT. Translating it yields CASSFLGGTEAFF.

The CDR3 here is CASSSGQGYSGNTIYF. The CDR3 nucleotides are TGTGCCAGCAGCTCGGGACAGGGGTACTCTGGAAACACCATATATTTT. The rearrangement uses TRBV5-4 and TRBJ1-3; 10 positions match TRBD1. The V gene's germline CDR1 is SGHNT and CDR2 YYREEE (reference sequence). V trimming: 3 bases; J trimming: 0 bases; junction bases outside the gene matches: 3. CDR3 length: 16 amino acids. Full variable domain (outside the CDR3, taken from reference TRBV5-4 and TRBJ1-3): ETGVTQSPTHLIKTRGQQVTLRCSSQSGHNTVSWYQQALGQGPQFIFQYYREEENGRGNFPPRFSGLQFPNYSSELNVNALELDDSALYLCASSSGQGYSGNTIYFGEGSWLTVV.

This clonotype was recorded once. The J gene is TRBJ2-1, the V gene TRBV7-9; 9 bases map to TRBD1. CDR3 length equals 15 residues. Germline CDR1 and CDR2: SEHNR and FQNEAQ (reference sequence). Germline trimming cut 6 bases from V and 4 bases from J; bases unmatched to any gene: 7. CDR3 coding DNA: TGTGCCAGCAGTCCGACAGGGGGAGAGTACAATGAGCAGTTCTTC. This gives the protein CASSPTGGEYNEQFF.

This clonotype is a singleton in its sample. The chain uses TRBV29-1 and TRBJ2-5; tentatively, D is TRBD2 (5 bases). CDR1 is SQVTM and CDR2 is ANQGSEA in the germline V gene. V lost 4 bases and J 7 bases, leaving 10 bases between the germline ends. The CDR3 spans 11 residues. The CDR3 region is CSVGLSGTQYF. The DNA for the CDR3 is TGCAGCGTTGGACTATCGGGGACCCAGTACTTC.

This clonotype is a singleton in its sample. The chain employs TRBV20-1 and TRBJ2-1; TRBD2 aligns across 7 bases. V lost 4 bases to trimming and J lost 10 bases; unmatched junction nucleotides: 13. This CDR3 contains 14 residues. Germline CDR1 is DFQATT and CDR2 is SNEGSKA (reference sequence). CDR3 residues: CSANEWEGLREQFF. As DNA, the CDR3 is TGCAGTGCTAATGAGTGGGAGGGCCTGAGGGAGCAGTTCTTC.

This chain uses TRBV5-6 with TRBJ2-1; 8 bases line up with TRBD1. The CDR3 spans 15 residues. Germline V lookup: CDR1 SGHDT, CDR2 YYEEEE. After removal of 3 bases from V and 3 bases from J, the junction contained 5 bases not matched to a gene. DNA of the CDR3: TGTGCCAGCAGCTCACAGGGGGGATTCTACAATGAGCAGTTCTTC. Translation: CASSSQGGFYNEQFF.

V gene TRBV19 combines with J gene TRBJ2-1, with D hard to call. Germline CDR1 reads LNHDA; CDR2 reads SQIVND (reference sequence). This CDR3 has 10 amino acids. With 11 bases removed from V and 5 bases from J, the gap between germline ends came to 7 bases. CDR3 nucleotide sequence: TGTGCCCCCCCCCACAATGAGCAGTTCTTC. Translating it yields CAPPHNEQFF.

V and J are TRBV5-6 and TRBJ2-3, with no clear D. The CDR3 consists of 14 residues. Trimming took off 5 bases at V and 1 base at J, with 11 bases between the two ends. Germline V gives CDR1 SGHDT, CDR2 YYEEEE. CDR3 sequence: CASSSLKGTDTQYF. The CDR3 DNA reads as TGTGCCAGCAGTTCACTCAAGGGCACAGATACGCAGTATTTT.

The CDR3, as DNA: TGTGCCAGCAGCTCACTCCGGGACGGGGTGAGCTCTGGGGCCAACGTCCTGACTTTC. Protein: CASSSLRDGVSSGANVLTF. The genes are TRBV7-9 and TRBJ2-6; perhaps D is TRBD1 or TRBD2 (5 bases each). CDR1 is SEHNR and CDR2 is FQNEAQ in the germline V gene (reference sequence). This CDR3 contains 19 residues. Trimming removed 4 bases at V and 0 bases at J, with 19 bases between.

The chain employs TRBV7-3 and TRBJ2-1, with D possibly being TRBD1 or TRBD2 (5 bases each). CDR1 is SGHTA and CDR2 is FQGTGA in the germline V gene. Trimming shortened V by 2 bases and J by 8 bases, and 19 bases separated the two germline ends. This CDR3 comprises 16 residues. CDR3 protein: CASSLEGWIATDEQFF. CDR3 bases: TGTGCCAGCAGCTTAGAAGGGTGGATAGCGACAGATGAGCAGTTCTTC.

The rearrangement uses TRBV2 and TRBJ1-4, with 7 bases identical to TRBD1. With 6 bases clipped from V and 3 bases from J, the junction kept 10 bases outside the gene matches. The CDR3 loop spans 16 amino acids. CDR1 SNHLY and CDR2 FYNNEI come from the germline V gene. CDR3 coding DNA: TGTGCCAGCAGGAGTCACTCAGGGGGACCTAATGAAAAACTGTTTTTT. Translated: CASRSHSGGPNEKLFF.

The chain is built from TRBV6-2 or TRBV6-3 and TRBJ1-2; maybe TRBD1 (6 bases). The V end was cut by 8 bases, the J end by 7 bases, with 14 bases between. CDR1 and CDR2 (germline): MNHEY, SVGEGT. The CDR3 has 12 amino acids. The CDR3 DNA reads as TGTGCCAGCCATTCGGGGGCCCTTGGCTACACCTTC. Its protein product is CASHSGALGYTF.

CDR3 nucleotide sequence: TGTGCCAGCAGCCGGGGACTAGCGGGAGTCCGCCAAGAGACCCAGTACTTC. It is translated as CASSRGLAGVRQETQYF. The chain uses TRBV5-4 and TRBJ2-5; TRBD2 matches 14 bases. There are 17 residues in the CDR3. Unmatched junction bases numbered 6, after V lost 4 bases and J lost 1 base. From germline, CDR1 is SGHNT and CDR2 YYREEE (reference sequence).

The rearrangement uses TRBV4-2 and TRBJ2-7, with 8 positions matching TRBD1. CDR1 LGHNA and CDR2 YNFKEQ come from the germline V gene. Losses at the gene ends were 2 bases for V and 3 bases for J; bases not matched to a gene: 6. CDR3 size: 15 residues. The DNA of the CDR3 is TGTGCCAGCAGCCAATCTCGACAGGGGTTCTACGAGCAGTACTTC. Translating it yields CASSQSRQGFYEQYF.

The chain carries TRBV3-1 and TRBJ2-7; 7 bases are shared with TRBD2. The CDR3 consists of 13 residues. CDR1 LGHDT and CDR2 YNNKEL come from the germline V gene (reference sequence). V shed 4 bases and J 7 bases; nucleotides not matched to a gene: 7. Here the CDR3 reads CASSPRGSGEQYF. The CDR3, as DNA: TGTGCCAGCAGCCCCCGGGGTAGCGGGGAGCAGTACTTC.

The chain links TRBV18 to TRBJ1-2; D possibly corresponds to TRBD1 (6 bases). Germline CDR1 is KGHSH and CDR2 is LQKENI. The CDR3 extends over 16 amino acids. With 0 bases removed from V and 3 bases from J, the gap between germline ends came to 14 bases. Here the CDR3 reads CASSPPEKGGHYGYTF. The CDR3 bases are TGTGCCAGCTCACCACCGGAGAAGGGGGGCCACTATGGCTACACCTTC.

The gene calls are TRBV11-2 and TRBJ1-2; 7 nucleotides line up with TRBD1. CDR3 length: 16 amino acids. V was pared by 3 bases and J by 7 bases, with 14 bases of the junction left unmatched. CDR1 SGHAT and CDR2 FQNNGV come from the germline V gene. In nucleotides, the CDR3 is TGTGCCAGCAGCTTCGACGGGACAGCCAGCGGGGGTGGCTACACCTTC. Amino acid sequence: CASSFDGTASGGGYTF. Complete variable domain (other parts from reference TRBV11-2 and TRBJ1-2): EAGVAQSPRYKIIEKRQSVAFWCNPISGHATLYWYQQILGQGPKLLIQFQNNGVVDDSQLPKDRFSAERLKGVDSTLKIQPAKLEDSAVYLCASSFDGTASGGGYTFGSGTRLTVV.

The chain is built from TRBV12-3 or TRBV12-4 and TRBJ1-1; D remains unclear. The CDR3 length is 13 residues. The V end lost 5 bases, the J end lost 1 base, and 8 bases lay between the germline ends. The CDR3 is CASSTDENTEAFF. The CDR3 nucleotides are TGTGCCAGCAGTACCGATGAGAACACTGAAGCTTTCTTT.

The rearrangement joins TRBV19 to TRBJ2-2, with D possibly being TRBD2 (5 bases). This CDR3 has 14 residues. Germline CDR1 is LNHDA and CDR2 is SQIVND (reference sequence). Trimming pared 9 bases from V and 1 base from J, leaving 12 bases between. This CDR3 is CASREYVNTGELFF. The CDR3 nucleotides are TGTGCCAGCCGGGAATATGTGAACACCGGGGAGCTGTTTTTT.

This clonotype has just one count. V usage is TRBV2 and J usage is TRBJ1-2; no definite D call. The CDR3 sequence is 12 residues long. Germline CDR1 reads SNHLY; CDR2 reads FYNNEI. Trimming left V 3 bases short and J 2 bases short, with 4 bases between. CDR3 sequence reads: CASSDWNYGYTF. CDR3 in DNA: TGTGCCAGCAGTGACTGGAACTATGGCTACACCTTC.